The 26 T cell receptor beta chains below were found in one sample sequenced in a study of T-cell memory formation after mild COVID-19. Using its own MiXCR run on the 5' RACE reads, TCRdb lists one record per CDR3 protein. Of fewer than 150,000 distinct CDR3 sequences in the sample, 22% were seen once. Sequencing was done on a sample of PBMCs or a T cell subset sorted from them (not recorded which). All receptors come from a young man who had mild COVID-19 (a few samples of this study predate the infection). Cell type and time point are not known.

This clonotype occurred a few times. The chain has TRBV3-1 and TRBJ2-7, with a possible D match to TRBD2 (5 bases). Between the trimmed V and J ends, which lost 3 bases and 5 bases, there was a span of 8 bases. Germline CDR1 is LGHDT and CDR2 is YNNKEL (reference sequence). The CDR3 length is 12 residues. This chain's CDR3 is CASSHSGDEQYF. In DNA, the CDR3 is TGTGCCAGCAGCCACTCCGGGGACGAGCAGTACTTC.

This clonotype has more than one count but fewer than ten. J is TRBJ2-2 and V is TRBV7-6; D is undetermined. The CDR3 sequence is 14 residues long. Trimming removed 3 bases at V and 4 bases at J, with 9 bases between. Germline V lookup: CDR1 SGHVS, CDR2 FNYEAQ. CDR3 protein: CASSFGVGTGELFF. The CDR3 DNA follows: TGTGCCAGCAGCTTTGGGGTTGGCACCGGGGAGCTGTTTTTT.

This clonotype was observed a few times. This rearrangement joins TRBV6-5 to TRBJ2-7; TRBD1 matches 10 bases. The V gene end was trimmed by 4 bases and the J gene end by 2 bases; junction bases not matched to a gene: 5. CDR3 length: 15 amino acids. Germline CDR1 reads MNHEY; CDR2 reads SVGAGI. DNA of the CDR3: TGTGCCAGCAGTTTGGGGACAGGGGCCCCCTACGAGCAGTACGTC. This codes for CASSLGTGAPYEQYV.

This clonotype came up a few times. V is TRBV9 and J is TRBJ1-2; perhaps TRBD1 as D (6 bases). CDR1 SGDLS and CDR2 YYNGEE come from the germline V gene. Trimming removed 0 bases from V and 6 bases from J, with 12 bases in between. CDR3 length: 14 amino acids. The CDR3 region is CASSVGSGVHGYTF. Written as DNA, the CDR3 is TGTGCCAGCAGCGTAGGGTCAGGGGTGCATGGCTACACCTTC.

V is TRBV4-3 and J is TRBJ2-1, with D possibly matching TRBD2 (5 bases). The CDR3 totals 15 residues. V lost 0 bases and J 8 bases, leaving 14 bases between the germline ends. Germline CDR1 reads LGHNA; CDR2 reads YSLEER. The DNA of the CDR3 is TGCGCCAGCAGCCAAGAAAGTACTCAGAGGGATGAGCAGTTCTTC. It translates to CASSQESTQRDEQFF.

The chain employs TRBV5-1 and TRBJ2-3; D is uncertain. With 5 bases removed from V and 2 bases from J, the gap between germline ends came to 9 bases. CDR3 length: 13 amino acids. CDR1 and CDR2 (germline): SGHRS, YFSETQ. The CDR3 coding sequence is TGCGCCAGCAGACCTGGCAACACAGATACGCAGTATTTT. Translated, it gives CASRPGNTDTQYF.

The V gene is TRBV5-1, the J gene TRBJ2-7; D ambiguous. The CDR3 covers 13 residues. CDR1 and CDR2 from the germline V gene are SGHRS and YFSETQ. The V and J ends lost 0 bases and 2 bases respectively, with 6 bases between them. The CDR3 DNA reads as TGCGCCAGCAGCTTGGACGAAGCCTACGAGCAGTACTTC. It yields the protein CASSLDEAYEQYF. Combining the CDR3 with reference TRBV5-1 and TRBJ2-7 gives the whole variable domain KAGVTQTPRYLIKTRGQQVTLSCSPISGHRSVSWYQQTPGQGLQFLFEYFSETQRNKGNFPGRFSGRQFSNSRSEMNVSTLELGDSALYLCASSLDEAYEQYFGPGTRLTVT.

The chain carries TRBV5-1 and TRBJ2-2; D possibly corresponds to TRBD2 (5 bases). CDR3 size: 14 residues. In germline, CDR1 is SGHRS, CDR2 YFSETQ. Trimming shortened V by 4 bases and J by 6 bases, and 13 bases separated the two germline ends. CDR3 DNA: TGCGCCAGCAGCCCGGACGGGGTAGCCGGGGAGCTGTTTTTT. This encodes CASSPDGVAGELFF.

The CDR3 DNA reads TGCGCCAGCAGCCCGGGACAGGGAGCCTCTCTTCCCTATGGCTACACCTTC. It specifies CASSPGQGASLPYGYTF. The chain uses TRBV5-1 and TRBJ1-2, with 9 positions matching TRBD1. The CDR3 is 17 residues long. The J segment lost 4 bases and the V segment lost 4 bases, leaving 14 bases of the junction unmatched. Germline V gene data show CDR1 as SGHRS and CDR2 as YFSETQ.

This clonotype was seen more than once but under ten times. V gene TRBV27 combines with J gene TRBJ1-1; D is undetermined. The CDR3 has 13 residues. Deletions cut 6 bases from V and 0 bases from J, with 8 bases between. Germline V CDR1 and CDR2: MNHEY, SMNVEV (reference sequence). CDR3 residues: CASRLSMNTEAFF. DNA of the CDR3: TGTGCCAGCAGACTGAGCATGAACACTGAAGCTTTCTTT.

This clonotype was observed a handful of times. The V call is TRBV5-1, the J call TRBJ2-1; D remains unclear. CDR3 size: 12 residues. V was pared by 5 bases and J by 10 bases, with 13 bases between. Germline-derived CDR1 and CDR2 are SGHRS and YFSETQ. The CDR3 DNA follows: TGCGCCAGCAGTGGATGGCCTCGGGAGCAGTTCTTC. This translates into CASSGWPREQFF.

A note on this clonotype: One end of the junction varies from germline; a read error may be responsible. This chain links TRBV5-4 with TRBJ2-7; a possible D gene is TRBD1 (5 bases). CDR1 is SGHNT and CDR2 is YYREEE in the germline V gene (reference sequence). The CDR3 runs 14 residues. CDR3 coding DNA: TGTGCCAGCACCTTGGCAGGGAACCACTACGAGCAGTACTTC. It encodes CASTLAGNHYEQYF.

V gene TRBV4-2 combines with J gene TRBJ2-3; TRBD2 matches at 13 bases. Germline V gives CDR1 LGHNA, CDR2 YNFKEQ. V dropped 1 base and J dropped 2; count of bases not matched to a gene: 3. The CDR3 covers 17 residues. The CDR3 sequence is CASSQGGTSGVTDTQYF. Here the CDR3 DNA reads TGTGCCAGCAGCCAAGGAGGGACTAGCGGGGTCACAGATACGCAGTATTTT.

The chain has TRBV6-5 and TRBJ2-3, with TRBD2 matching 11 bases. Germline V lookup: CDR1 MNHEY, CDR2 SVGAGI. With 5 bases clipped from V and 2 bases from J, the junction kept 12 bases outside the gene matches. This CDR3 has 18 amino acids. This CDR3 reads CASSQPSGGPAYTDTQYF. The CDR3 DNA sequence: TGTGCCAGCAGTCAGCCTAGCGGGGGGCCCGCTTACACAGATACGCAGTATTTT.

This clonotype showed up just a few times. The chain carries TRBV7-2 and TRBJ2-5, with D possibly TRBD1 on 6 matching bases. Germline lookup yields CDR1 SGHTA and CDR2 FQGNSA. The length of the CDR3 is 14 residues. V lost 3 bases, J lost 2 bases, and 10 bases lay in between. For the CDR3, the DNA is TGTGCCAGCAGCTTTAGCAGGGGACAAGAGACCCAGTACTTC. Its translation: CASSFSRGQETQYF.

This clonotype was seen more than once but under ten times. The chain combines TRBV5-4 with TRBJ2-1, with 7 positions matching TRBD1. The CDR3 sequence is 15 residues long. CDR1 SGHNT and CDR2 YYREEE come from the germline V gene (reference sequence). V lost 4 bases to trimming and J lost 6 bases; unmatched junction nucleotides: 10. DNA of the CDR3: TGTGCCAGCAGCATTATCGGGACAGCATTCAATGAGCAGTTCTTC. It codes for CASSIIGTAFNEQFF.

This chain connects TRBV12-3 or TRBV12-4 to TRBJ2-5; no clear D. V dropped 6 bases and J dropped 5 bases, with 13 bases sitting between them. CDR3 length: 13 amino acids. CDR3 nucleotides: TGTGCCAGCAGAGAGCTCCCTGCGGAGACCCAGTACTTC. Residues: CASRELPAETQYF.

Written as DNA, the CDR3 is TGTGCCAGCAGAACGGGACAGGCAATCTCTGAAGCTTTCTTT. Translation: CASRTGQAISEAFF. J is TRBJ1-1 and V is TRBV6-2 or TRBV6-3; 8 positions match TRBD1. V lost 6 bases and J lost 6; bases outside the gene matches: 9. Germline CDR1 MNHEY, CDR2 SVGEGT. The CDR3 contains 14 residues.

The chain carries TRBV7-2 and TRBJ1-2; a weak D match, TRBD1 (5 bases). CDR3 length equals 16 residues. V shed 3 bases and J shed 7 bases, with 21 bases lying between them. Germline V CDR1 and CDR2: SGHTA, FQGNSA. The DNA of the CDR3 is TGTGCCAGCAGCTTTGGCAGGGCTTCCCTCTTGTTTGGCTACACCTTC. It codes for CASSFGRASLLFGYTF.

The rearrangement joins TRBV29-1 to TRBJ2-7; no reliable D call. Deletions cut 4 bases from V and 7 bases from J, with 11 bases between. CDR1 is SQVTM and CDR2 is ANQGSEA in the germline V gene. CDR3 length equals 11 residues. CDR3 sequence (DNA): TGCAGCGTTGGGGCAGGCCGGGAGCAGTACTTC. Translating it yields CSVGAGREQYF.

The chain combines TRBV29-1 with TRBJ1-1, with D tentatively TRBD1 (5 bases). This CDR3 is 11 amino acids long. Germline CDR1 and CDR2: SQVTM and ANQGSEA. The V gene lost 7 bases and the J gene lost 5 bases, with 11 bases spanning the gap. CDR3 nucleotides: TGCAGCGCCGGGGGGGAGACTGAAGCTTTCTTT. It translates to CSAGGETEAFF.

This clonotype turned up a few times. The V and J genes are TRBV2 and TRBJ2-7; perhaps D is TRBD1 or TRBD2 (7 bases each). Trimming took 8 bases from V and 0 from J, leaving 11 bases between them. This CDR3 is 13 amino acids long. Germline V gene sequence: CDR1 SNHLY, CDR2 FYNNEI. The chain's CDR3 is CASAGGVSYEQYF. The DNA for the CDR3 is TGTGCCAGCGCAGGGGGGGTCTCCTACGAGCAGTACTTC.

This clonotype was picked up a small number of times. The V call is TRBV3-1, the J call TRBJ2-1; TRBD2 aligns across 7 bases. CDR1 is LGHDT and CDR2 is YNNKEL in the germline V gene (reference sequence). The CDR3 contains 13 residues. J was trimmed by 15 bases and V by 0 bases; bases with no gene match: 8. The CDR3 DNA reads TGTGCCAGCAGCCAAGATCGGACTAGGCTGCGGTTCTTC. It encodes CASSQDRTRLRFF.

The chain recombines TRBV29-1 with TRBJ2-2; D is ambiguous. Germline CDR1 and CDR2: SQVTM and ANQGSEA. The V end was cut by 6 bases, the J end by 5 bases, with 10 bases between. The CDR3 has 12 residues. CDR3 bases: TGCAGCGTCCCACTGGGTACCGGGGAGCTGTTTTTT. Amino acids: CSVPLGTGELFF.

This sequence joins TRBV9 and TRBJ2-2; 8 positions match TRBD1. This CDR3 comprises 16 residues. Looked up from germline, CDR1 is SGDLS and CDR2 is YYNGEE. V dropped 5 bases and J dropped 7; count of bases not matched to a gene: 13. CDR3: CASSTRDRFLLGELFF. CDR3 DNA: TGTGCCAGCAGTACCAGGGACAGGTTTTTACTCGGGGAGCTGTTTTTT.

The gene calls are TRBV25-1 and TRBJ2-5, with 15 positions matching TRBD2. The CDR3 has 14 amino acids. Germline lookup yields CDR1 MGHDK and CDR2 SYGVNS. J was trimmed by 5 bases and V by 8 bases; bases with no gene match: 3. The CDR3 region has the DNA TGTGCCAGCGGACTAGCGGGGGGGGACGAGACCCAGTACTTC. Its protein is CASGLAGGDETQYF.